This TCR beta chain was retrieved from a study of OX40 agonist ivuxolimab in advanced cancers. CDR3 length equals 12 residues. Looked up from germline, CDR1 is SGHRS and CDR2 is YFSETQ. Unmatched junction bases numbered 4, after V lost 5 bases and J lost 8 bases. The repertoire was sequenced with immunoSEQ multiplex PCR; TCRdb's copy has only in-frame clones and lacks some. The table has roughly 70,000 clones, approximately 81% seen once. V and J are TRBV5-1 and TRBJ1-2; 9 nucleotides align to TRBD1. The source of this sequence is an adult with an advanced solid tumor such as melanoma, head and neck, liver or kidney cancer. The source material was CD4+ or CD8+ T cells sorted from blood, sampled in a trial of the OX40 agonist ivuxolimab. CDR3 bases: TGCGCCAGCAGGCACGGGACAGGGGGCTACACCTTC. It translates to CASRHGTGGYTF.